This T cell receptor (beta chain) was captured in a study of patients and donors after allogeneic stem cell transplantation. In this sample, this clonotype turned up a few times. TCRdb redid the calling of the RT-PCR reads with MiXCR, one entry per CDR3 protein. The table has roughly 880,000 distinct CDR3 sequences, more than 15% seen once. This receptor was taken from a human donor who was either an allogeneic HSCT recipient or a stem cell or donor lymphocyte infusion donor (not recorded which). It is not recorded whose cells these are; they may come from a transplant donor. The sample consisted of blood, either unsorted or a sorted T cell fraction (not recorded which).

The CDR3 reads CASSGSGRETQYF. The CDR3 DNA sequence: TGTGCCAGCAGCGGTTCAGGGAGGGAGACCCAGTACTTC. The chain links TRBV7-2 to TRBJ2-5, with TRBD2 as a possible D gene (6 bases). Trimming left V 5 bases short and J 5 bases short, with 12 bases between. Looked up from germline, CDR1 is SGHTA and CDR2 is FQGNSA. This CDR3 is 13 amino acids long.